This is a list of T cell receptor beta chains from one sample in a study of cytomegalovirus exposure and HLA in healthy donors. Data came from immunoSEQ multiplex PCR; TCRdb stores just in-frame clones and leaves some out. The sample shows roughly 200,000 clones, around four fifths of them seen only once. The sequenced sample consisted of PBMCs. The source is a man in his fifties or sixties in good health and CMV-seronegative. CDR3s include the opening cysteine and the closing phenylalanine or tryptophan. A D gene is named only where the DNA matches it firmly. Size is stated for part of the rows, as once, few or many counts, or as a class when the clone is expanded.

J gene | clone size | CDR3 length | D gene | V gene | CDR3 DNA | CDR3 protein
TRBJ2-3 | . | 15 | TRBD2 | TRBV11-2 | TGTGCCAGCAGCCCGTCTAGCGGGAACACAGATACGCAGTATTTT | CASSPSSGNTDTQYF
TRBJ1-5 | . | 18 | TRBD1 | TRBV19 | TGTGCCAGTAGTACCCGACGGTCAACAGGGGTATCCAATCAGCCCCAGCATTTT | CASSTRRSTGVSNQPQHF
TRBJ1-5 | . | 15 | TRBD1 | TRBV6-5 | TGTGCCAGCACTATCCGCGGACAGGGCAATCAGCCCCAGCATTTT | CASTIRGQGNQPQHF
TRBJ2-5 | . | 14 | . | TRBV6-1 | TGTGCCAGCAGTTTAGGACAGTTCCAAGAGACCCAGTACTTC | CASSLGQFQETQYF
TRBJ2-7 | . | 14 | TRBD2 | TRBV7-3 | TGTGCCAGCAGCTTAAACGCGGGAGGGGGCGAGCAGTACTTC | CASSLNAGGGEQYF
TRBJ2-3 | once | 13 | TRBD1 | TRBV10-3 | TGTGCCATCGCATGGGACAGTCCAGATACGCAGTATTTT | CAIAWDSPDTQYF
TRBJ2-3 | . | 15 | TRBD2 | TRBV4-3 | TGCGCCAGCAGTCCAATAGCGGGGATGACAGATACGCAGTATTTT | CASSPIAGMTDTQYF
TRBJ1-2 | . | 13 | TRBD1 | TRBV6-1 | TGTGCCAGCCGGACAGGCGGGAACTATGGCTACACCTTC | CASRTGGNYGYTF
TRBJ1-2 | . | 16 | TRBD1 | TRBV12-5 | TGTGCTAGTGGTTTGGTCATACAGGGGGCTAACTATGGCTACACCTTC | CASGLVIQGANYGYTF
TRBJ2-6 | . | 19 | . | TRBV21-1 | TGTGCCAGCAGCGGGAAGCGGGGGGCCATGTCCCCTGGGGCCAACGTCCTGACTTTC | CASSGKRGAMSPGANVLTF
TRBJ1-3 | . | 17 | . | TRBV30 | TGTGCCTGGAAACTACAGGGACCGCACTTCTCTGGAAACACCATATATTTT | CAWKLQGPHFSGNTIYF
TRBJ1-3 | . | 13 | . | TRBV30 | TGTGCCTGGAGCACGGCTCACGGGAACACCATATATTTT | CAWSTAHGNTIYF
TRBJ1-5 | . | 14 | . | TRBV6-5 | TGTGCCAGCAAAAACCTCAGGGCCAATCAGCCCCAGCATTTT | CASKNLRANQPQHF
TRBJ1-2 | . | 14 | . | TRBV15 | TGTGCCACCAGCAGAGGTTGGTCAGACTATGGCTACACCTTC | CATSRGWSDYGYTF
TRBJ1-6 | . | 15 | . | TRBV30 | TGTGCCTGGAGTGTACAAGACCAGGCTATTTCACCCCTCCACTTT | CAWSVQDQAISPLHF
TRBJ2-2 | . | 16 | TRBD2 | TRBV30 | TGTGCCTGGAGTGTACAACTAGCGGTAAACACCGGGGAGCTGTTTTTT | CAWSVQLAVNTGELFF
TRBJ1-2 | . | 13 | . | TRBV7-2 | TGTGCCTCTACGGCCCGGGGGGCAGATGGCTACACCTTC | CASTARGADGYTF
TRBJ1-3 | . | 13 | . | TRBV30 | TGTGCCTGGAGCGTTTTATCGGGAAACACCATATATTTT | CAWSVLSGNTIYF
TRBJ2-3 | . | 16 | . | TRBV7-6 | TGTGCCAGCAGCTTAAGGTCCCGGAGTTCGGCAGATACGCAGTATTTT | CASSLRSRSSADTQYF
TRBJ2-5 | . | 14 | . | TRBV4-1 | TGCGCCAGCAGCCAAGCAAGCTCAGGGGAGACCCAGTACTTC | CASSQASSGETQYF
TRBJ1-6 | . | 15 | . | TRBV6-5 | TGTGCCAGCAGCACCTACGGGGAGCCAAGGGAACCCCTCCACTTT | CASSTYGEPREPLHF
TRBJ2-2 | . | 18 | TRBD2 | TRBV5-1 | TGCGCCACCGCTACCGGGACTAGCGGGAGAGGAGGAGTCGGGGAGCTGTTTTTT | CATATGTSGRGGVGELFF
TRBJ1-2 | . | 14 | . | TRBV7-2 | TGTGCCAGCAGCTCAAGTCAGGGGTACTATGGCTACACCTTC | CASSSSQGYYGYTF
TRBJ1-4 | once | 14 | . | TRBV18 | TGTGCCAGCTCACCCGCCCGGGGAAGGGAAAAACTGTTTTTT | CASSPARGREKLFF
TRBJ2-1 | . | 16 | TRBD2 | TRBV13 | TGTGCCAGCAGCCTATCTAAGCGGGGGACTTACAATGAGCAGTTCTTC | CASSLSKRGTYNEQFF
TRBJ2-7 | . | 14 | TRBD1 | TRBV27 | TGTGCCAGCACTCCGGGACAGGGCGATCACGAGCAGTACTTC | CASTPGQGDHEQYF
TRBJ2-2 | . | 16 | . | TRBV14 | TGTGCCAGCAGCCACTCGGATAGCGCCTTCACCGGGGAGCTGTTTTTT | CASSHSDSAFTGELFF
TRBJ2-3 | . | 15 | . | TRBV7-2 | TGTGCCAGCAGCTTCAATAGCGGCCCCACAGATACGCAGTATTTT | CASSFNSGPTDTQYF
TRBJ2-2 | . | 16 | TRBD1 | TRBV19 | TGTGCCAGTAGTCCCCACAGGGGTTTGAAAACCGGGGAGCTGTTTTTT | CASSPHRGLKTGELFF
TRBJ1-2 | . | 15 | . | TRBV9 | TGTGCCAGCAGCGTAGATCTTACAGGGATGGATGGCTACACCTTC | CASSVDLTGMDGYTF
TRBJ1-5 | . | 12 | . | TRBV30 | TGTGCCTGGCCCGGTGGGGGGGAGCCCCAGCATTTT | CAWPGGGEPQHF
TRBJ2-7 | . | 11 | . | TRBV20-1 | TGCAGTATCATAGGCGGTGGGGAGCAGTACTTC | CSIIGGGEQYF
TRBJ1-1 | few | 13 | . | TRBV6-4 | TGTGCCAGCAGTGATACAGGGAACACTGAAGCTTTCTTT | CASSDTGNTEAFF
TRBJ2-7 | . | 14 | TRBD2 | TRBV7-2 | TGTGCCAGCAGCCGGACTAGCGGGGGATCCGAGCAGTACTTC | CASSRTSGGSEQYF
TRBJ2-7 | . | 16 | TRBD2 | TRBV6-1 | TGTGCCAGCAGTGACCGCGGACTAGTAACGGGCTACGAGCAGTACTTC | CASSDRGLVTGYEQYF
TRBJ2-7 | . | 14 | . | TRBV18 | TGTGCCAGCGGGGGAGGCGGCCTCTCCTACGAGCAGTACTTC | CASGGGGLSYEQYF
TRBJ1-1 | . | 14 | . | TRBV7-2 | TGTGCCAGCACCCGAACATCTGGGAGCTCTGAAGCTTTCTTT | CASTRTSGSSEAFF
TRBJ1-1 | once | 13 | TRBD1 | TRBV28 | TGTGCCAGCAGTCTAGACAGGGTTACTGAAGCTTTCTTT | CASSLDRVTEAFF
TRBJ2-3 | . | 16 | . | TRBV7-3 | TGTGCCAGCAGCCCGCGGCTAGCGAGCACGACAGATACGCAGTATTTT | CASSPRLASTTDTQYF
TRBJ2-6 | . | 15 | . | TRBV29-1 | TGCAGCGTTGAAGAAGGGGGCTCTGGGGCCAACGTCCTGACTTTC | CSVEEGGSGANVLTF
TRBJ1-6 | . | 15 | . | TRBV19 | TGTGCCAGTAGTACCCGGACTGCCGTTGGGTCACCCCTCCACTTT | CASSTRTAVGSPLHF
TRBJ1-5 | . | 14 | . | TRBV7-9 | TGTGCCAGCAGCTTAGCGGGCATGTATCAGCCCCAGCATTTT | CASSLAGMYQPQHF
TRBJ1-1 | . | 13 | . | TRBV2 | TGTGCCGGTAGGGAATCGCGGGACACTGAAGCTTTCTTT | CAGRESRDTEAFF
TRBJ2-5 | . | 14 | . | TRBV6-5 | TGTGCCAGCAGGAGACCAGCTTCAGGGGAGACCCAGTACTTC | CASRRPASGETQYF